A single sample gave rise to the 12 T cell receptor beta chains below, sequenced in a study of blood T cell repertoires in COVID-19 (dated by TCRdb to the early 2020s). Library generation was performed with the immunoSEQ multiplex PCR assay. What TCRdb holds here is the immuneACCESS table cut down to in-frame rearrangements. Part of the clones is not present; checked against another copy, under half of the missing clones reflect an unresolved V gene, and the others are unexplained. Across this sample there are 150,000 to 200,000 clones, with roughly 80% seen only once. The top ten hold 2% to 2.5% of the sample. The sequenced sample consisted of peripheral blood. The receptors here all came from a woman aged 80 or older with acute or convalescent COVID-19.

J is TRBJ2-2 and V is TRBV3-1 (or the pseudogene TRBV3-2); D is perhaps TRBD2 (6 bases). Between the trimmed V and J ends, which lost 4 bases and 0 bases, there was a span of 9 bases. CDR3 size: 15 residues. Germline CDR1 reads LGHDT; CDR2 reads YNNKEL (reference sequence). The CDR3 bases are TGTGCCAGCAGCCCAATAGCGGCGAACACCGGGGAGCTGTTTTTT. It specifies CASSPIAANTGELFF.

The genes are TRBV30 and TRBJ2-7; D might be TRBD1 (6 bases). V gave up 2 bases and J gave up 6 bases, with 14 bases separating them. This CDR3 region has 13 residues. Germline assignment: CDR1 GTSNPN and CDR2 SVGIG (reference sequence). The CDR3 spells CAWSRSRGGEQYF. CDR3 DNA: TGTGCCTGGAGTCGGAGCAGGGGTGGCGAGCAGTACTTC. Full variable domain (remainder filled in from reference TRBV30 and TRBJ2-7): SQTIHQWPATLVQPVGSPLSLECTVEGTSNPNLYWYRQAAGRGLQLLFYSVGIGQISSEVPQNLSASRPQDRQFILSSKKLLLSDSGFYLCAWSRSRGGEQYFGPGTRLTVT.

The chain recombines TRBV28 with TRBJ1-5; maybe TRBD1 (6 bases). Germline CDR1 is MDHEN and CDR2 is SYDVKM. V was shortened by 2 bases and J by 6 bases, with 11 bases between the two germline ends. There are 14 residues in the CDR3. CDR3 sequence reads: CASSLLGGRQPQHF. CDR3 nucleotides: TGTGCCAGCAGTTTACTAGGGGGACGTCAGCCCCAGCATTTT.

The chain recombines TRBV5-6 with TRBJ1-2; no definite D call. CDR3 length equals 13 residues. Germline CDR1 reads SGHDT; CDR2 reads YYEEEE. V lost 4 bases to trimming and J lost 8 bases, with 15 bases between them. CDR3 sequence: CASSPGKTGGYTF. The CDR3 coding sequence is TGTGCCAGCAGCCCCGGGAAAACTGGGGGCTACACCTTC. The whole variable domain, filled in from reference TRBV5-6 and TRBJ1-2, reads DAGVTQSPTHLIKTRGQQVTLRCSPKSGHDTVSWYQQALGQGPQFIFQYYEEEERQRGNFPDRFSGHQFPNYSSELNVNALLLGDSALYLCASSPGKTGGYTFGSGTRLTVV.

This clone was seen more than once but under ten times. This chain links TRBV4-3 with TRBJ1-5; the D gene is possibly TRBD1 (6 bases). CDR3 length equals 17 residues. Trimming took off 3 bases at V and 4 bases at J, with 19 bases between the two ends. The germline gives CDR1 LGHNA, CDR2 YSLEER. The CDR3 spells CASSQELTTGRNQPQHF. Here the CDR3 DNA reads TGCGCCAGCAGCCAGGAGCTTACAACAGGGAGAAATCAGCCCCAGCATTTT.

The chain links TRBV27 to TRBJ1-1, with unresolved D. The CDR3 totals 14 residues. The ends were cut back, 5 bases at V and 0 bases at J, with 10 bases in the middle. Germline CDR1 and CDR2: MNHEY and SMNVEV (reference sequence). DNA of the CDR3: TGTGCCAGCAGTCTCACACAGATGAACACTGAAGCTTTCTTT. As protein: CASSLTQMNTEAFF.

The genes are TRBV6-5 and TRBJ2-7, with 7 bases that match TRBD1. The germline gives CDR1 MNHEY, CDR2 SVGAGI. The CDR3 is 15 amino acids. The V gene end was trimmed by 10 bases and the J gene end by 0 bases; junction bases not matched to a gene: 12. The CDR3 here is CATRSPGQSSYEQYF. CDR3 coding DNA: TGTGCCACCAGATCTCCGGGACAGAGCTCCTACGAGCAGTACTTC.

As for this clone: A junction boundary mismatches the germline segment, possibly from a read error. The chain is built from TRBV7-7 and TRBJ2-1; TRBD2 might be the D (5 bases). CDR3 length: 16 residues. From germline, CDR1 is SSHAT and CDR2 FNYEAQ (reference sequence). The CDR3 bases are TGTGCTAGCAGCTCGTCGCCGGGGTTGGGCTACAATGAGCAGTTCTTC. It yields the protein CASSSSPGLGYNEQFF.

The chain joins TRBV25-1 to TRBJ2-1, with 7 nucleotides matching TRBD1. V dropped 6 bases and J dropped 5; count of bases not matched to a gene: 4. The CDR3 contains 13 residues. Germline V gene lookup returns CDR1 MGHDK and CDR2 SYGVNS. The CDR3 coding sequence is TGTGCCAGCAGAAGCGACAGGGACAATGAGCAGTTCTTC. Translation gives CASRSDRDNEQFF.

The CDR3 region is CASQPRTSGSYEQYF. The CDR3 bases are TGTGCCTCGCAGCCACGGACTAGCGGGTCCTACGAGCAGTACTTC. The chain combines TRBV19 with TRBJ2-7; TRBD2 matches at 11 bases. The V gene's germline CDR1 is LNHDA and CDR2 SQIVND (reference sequence). This CDR3 comprises 15 residues. V gave up 11 bases and J gave up 1 base; unmatched junction bases: 10.

V and J are TRBV19 and TRBJ2-4; possible D gene TRBD1, 6 bases. Trimming stripped 6 bases from V and 2 bases from J, with 17 bases between. The CDR3 totals 16 residues. From germline, CDR1 is LNHDA and CDR2 SQIVND (reference sequence). The CDR3 nucleotides read TGTGCCAGTAGCCCACCAAAACAGGGCTCCAAAAACATTCAGTACTTC. Its protein is CASSPPKQGSKNIQYF. The full variable domain, its missing parts supplied by reference TRBV19 and TRBJ2-4, is DGGITQSPKYLFRKEGQNVTLSCEQNLNHDAMYWYRQDPGQGLRLIYYSQIVNDFQKGDIAEGYSVSREKKESFPLTVTSAQKNPTAFYLCASSPPKQGSKNIQYFGAGTRLSVL.

The chain carries TRBV10-3 and TRBJ2-7; tentative D call: TRBD2 (6 bases). CDR1 and CDR2 from the germline V gene are ENHRY and SYGVKD. Trimming cost V 3 bases and J 3 bases, with 12 bases left between them. CDR3 length: 14 amino acids. The CDR3 reads CAISEGLGGYEQYF. The CDR3 coding sequence is TGTGCCATCAGTGAAGGTTTGGGGGGCTACGAGCAGTACTTC.